This TCR beta chain was sequenced during a study of T cell clonality in common variable immunodeficiency. The trim removed 2 bases at V and 2 bases at J, leaving 9 bases unmatched. Germline V lookup: CDR1 DFQATT, CDR2 SNEGSKA (reference sequence). The CDR3 is 15 amino acids. This clone was seen ten or more times. The read terminates 3 residues before the CDR3 end, so the remaining end is supplied by the germline J gene. The data were produced by immunoSEQ multiplex PCR, yet TCRdb's version contains in-frame clones alone and is incomplete. Recorded here are approximately 40,000 clones, none singletons.

V usage is TRBV20-1 and J usage is TRBJ2-7; 7 bases are shared with TRBD2. Sequenced material: peripheral blood mononuclear cells. This sequence was found in a person between 18 and 69 years old in good health. CDR3 loop: CSARPLTGTTYEQYF. The DNA read from the CDR3 is TGCAGTGCTAGACCTTTAACCGGGACTACCTACGAG.